This passage covers 20 T cell receptor beta chains from one sample sequenced in a study of metastatic and nonmetastatic thyroid tumors. There were no patients who had received any treatment before thyroid surgery. TCRdb re-called clones via MiXCR from the PCR reads. Of 30,000 to 45,000 clones in the sample, under 25% are singletons; the top ten hold less than 20%. Sequences were obtained from blood. The receptors originated from a female donor with papillary thyroid cancer or a benign thyroid nodule (not recorded which). Some clones in this sample may be carry-over from other donors' samples.

This chain connects TRBV18 to TRBJ2-7; D is ambiguous. The CDR3 length is 14 residues. Germline assignment: CDR1 KGHSH and CDR2 LQKENI. Trimming pared 2 bases from V and 3 bases from J, leaving 11 bases between. CDR3 sequence (DNA): TGTGCCAGCTCACCAGCTGCCGATATCTACGAGCAGTACTTC. This encodes CASSPAADIYEQYF.

The gene calls are TRBV20-1 and TRBJ1-1; D is unresolved. Trimming shortened V by 3 bases and J by 0 bases, and 14 bases separated the two germline ends. Germline CDR1 reads DFQATT; CDR2 reads SNEGSKA (reference sequence). The CDR3 contains 15 residues. CDR3 amino acids: CSASPPQTLNTEAFF. In DNA, the CDR3 is TGCAGTGCTAGCCCACCGCAGACTCTGAACACTGAAGCTTTCTTT.

This clone was detected many times. The chain has TRBV10-3 and TRBJ1-4; TRBD1 is a possible D gene (6 bases). There are 12 residues in the CDR3. Trimming took off 8 bases at V and 7 bases at J, with 11 bases between the two ends. Germline assignment: CDR1 ENHRY and CDR2 SYGVKD. The CDR3 region has the DNA TGTGCCATCGGACAGCTCGGTGAAAAACTGTTTTTT. This encodes CAIGQLGEKLFF.

This clone was seen many times. This rearrangement joins TRBV28 to TRBJ1-1, with 7 bases identical to TRBD1. The V segment lost 5 bases and the J segment 5 bases; nucleotides outside the gene matches: 11. Germline V gives CDR1 MDHEN, CDR2 SYDVKM. This CDR3 comprises 15 residues. The CDR3 DNA reads as TGTGCCAGCAGTGAGGGAAGGGACAGAGGGACTGAAGCTTTCTTT. This gives the protein CASSEGRDRGTEAFF.

The chain combines TRBV3-1 with TRBJ2-5, with 8 bases identical to TRBD1. Losses at the gene ends were 2 bases for V and 5 bases for J; bases not matched to a gene: 10. The length of the CDR3 is 16 residues. From germline, CDR1 is LGHDT and CDR2 YNNKEL (reference sequence). Written as DNA, the CDR3 is TGTGCCAGCAGCCAACGTGGACAGGGCCCCGCCGAGACCCAGTACTTC. Translation: CASSQRGQGPAETQYF.

This clone was observed at least ten times. V is TRBV29-1 and J is TRBJ2-5; the D gene is possibly TRBD2 (5 bases). V was shortened by 7 bases and J by 5 bases, with 11 bases between the two germline ends. Germline assignment: CDR1 SQVTM and CDR2 ANQGSEA. CDR3 length equals 11 residues. The CDR3 loop is CSGEGYETQYF. The CDR3 DNA follows: TGCAGCGGAGAGGGCTACGAGACCCAGTACTTC.

Ten or more counts support this clone. The gene calls are TRBV11-1 and TRBJ2-7; possibly TRBD2 for D (7 bases). Per the germline V gene, CDR1 is SGHAT and CDR2 is FQDESV (reference sequence). V lost 5 bases, J lost 3 bases, and 20 bases lay in between. The CDR3 runs to 16 residues. The CDR3 is CASSPHRAGEGYEQYF. In DNA form, the CDR3 reads TGTGCCAGCAGCCCCCACCGGGCAGGGGAGGGCTACGAGCAGTACTTC.

The sample holds many counts of this clone. The gene calls are TRBV5-1 and TRBJ2-5; the match to TRBD1 covers 8 bases. This CDR3 is built from 15 residues. The germline V gene has CDR1 SGHRS and CDR2 YFSETQ. The V gene end was trimmed by 1 base and the J gene end by 5 bases; junction bases not matched to a gene: 7. This chain's CDR3 is CASSLRDRSSETQYF. The CDR3 DNA reads TGCGCCAGCAGCTTGCGGGACAGGAGTAGCGAGACCCAGTACTTC.

This clone was counted ten times or more. The chain couples TRBV6-1 to TRBJ2-3, with D tentatively TRBD1 or TRBD2 (5 bases each). Germline CDR1 reads MNHNS; CDR2 reads SASEGT. CDR3 length: 16 amino acids. V was pared by 8 bases and J by 1 base, with 19 bases between. DNA for the CDR3: TGTGCCAGCCAGGGACCTAGGGTGGGACGCACAGATACGCAGTATTTT. This encodes CASQGPRVGRTDTQYF.

There are many counts of this clone. This sequence joins TRBV28 and TRBJ2-3; D possibly matches TRBD1 or TRBD2 (5 bases each). The CDR3 has 14 amino acids. Trimming took 6 bases from V and 3 from J, leaving 13 bases between them. Germline CDR1 and CDR2: MDHEN and SYDVKM. This CDR3 reads CASSQGVGTDTQYF. The CDR3 nucleotides read TGTGCCAGCAGCCAGGGAGTCGGAACAGATACGCAGTATTTT.

In its sample, this clone was seen many times. This could be a read error, since a much larger clone is one nucleotide away. Distinct nucleotide sequences in the sample also encode this CDR3. V and J are TRBV2 and TRBJ2-6; possibly TRBD1 for D (6 bases). CDR1 and CDR2 (germline): SNHLY, FYNNEI. This CDR3 has 15 residues. The CDR3 DNA reads as TGCGCCAGCACCTTATACAGGGCCGGGGCCAACGTCCTGACTTTC. The encoded protein is CASTLYRAGANVLTF. The full variable domain, with the rest looked up from reference TRBV2 and TRBJ2-6, is EPEVTQTPSHQVTQMGQEVILRCVPISNHLYFYWYRQILGQKVEFLVSFYNNEISEKSEIFDDQFSVERPDGSNFTLKIRSTKLEDSAMYFCASTLYRAGANVLTFGAGSRLTVL.

On this clone itself: One junction end does not reproduce the germline sequence, and a read error may be involved. The genes are TRBV6-5 and TRBJ1-5, with D perhaps TRBD1 (6 bases). Germline CDR1 reads MNHEY; CDR2 reads SVGAGI. The CDR3 extends over 12 amino acids. The CDR3 loop is CASSYSGGHQNF. The CDR3 nucleotides read TGTGCCAGCAGTTACTCAGGGGGGCACCAGAATTTT.

The chain links TRBV14 to TRBJ2-2; 7 positions match TRBD2. V lost 4 bases to trimming and J lost 2 bases; unmatched junction nucleotides: 10. Germline V lookup: CDR1 SGHDN, CDR2 FVKESK. This CDR3 spans 17 amino acids. The CDR3 spells CASSPIPGLFNTGELFF. CDR3 nucleotides: TGTGCCAGCAGCCCGATCCCGGGACTATTTAACACCGGGGAGCTGTTTTTT.

This clone was seen repeatedly, ten times or more. This chain joins TRBV27 and TRBJ2-1, with D possibly called TRBD1 or TRBD2 (6 bases each). The germline gives CDR1 MNHEY, CDR2 SMNVEV (reference sequence). This CDR3 has 14 amino acids. Deletions cut 7 bases from V and 3 bases from J, with 13 bases between. The CDR3 is CASKNGGDYNEQFF. CDR3 coding DNA: TGTGCCAGCAAGAACGGGGGCGACTACAATGAGCAGTTCTTC.

The sample holds many counts of this clone. This chain links TRBV6-4 with TRBJ2-2, with 7 bases lining up with TRBD2. Germline lookup yields CDR1 MRHNA and CDR2 SNTAGT. This CDR3 is 13 amino acids long. CDR3 DNA sequence: TGTGCGGGGGGGGGACTGAGGACCGGGGAGCTGTTTTTT. This sequence encodes CAGGGLRTGELFF.

Concerning this clone: A much larger clone lies a single base off, so this may be a read error. Other DNA sequences within the sample encode an identical CDR3. V and J are TRBV3-1 and TRBJ2-3, with TRBD2 matching 9 bases. V was clipped by 1 base and J by 6 bases; unmatched bases: 5. CDR3 length: 15 amino acids. Germline V gene sequence: CDR1 LGHDT, CDR2 YNNKEL (reference sequence). As DNA, the CDR3 is TGTGCCAGCAGCCAAGTGCCTAGCGGGAAGGATACGCAGTATTTT. Its protein is CASSQVPSGKDTQYF.

A few counts support this clone. This rearrangement joins TRBV3-1 to TRBJ2-5; the D gene is possibly TRBD2 (6 bases). The CDR3 contains 18 residues. Trimming removed 4 bases from V and 3 bases from J, with 24 bases in between. Germline lookup yields CDR1 LGHDT and CDR2 YNNKEL (reference sequence). CDR3 sequence: CASSLSLEDIRREETQYF. CDR3 DNA sequence: TGTGCCAGCAGCCTTTCGCTGGAAGATATTAGGAGGGAAGAGACCCAGTACTTC.

Many counts were recorded for this clone. The V gene is TRBV20-1, the J gene TRBJ1-1; 7 bases agree with TRBD1. The ends lost 2 bases at V and 4 bases at J; junction bases unmatched: 7. CDR3 length: 14 amino acids. Germline V gene lookup returns CDR1 DFQATT and CDR2 SNEGSKA (reference sequence). DNA for the CDR3: TGCAGTGCTAGATACAGGGGTTTATCCACTGAAGCTTTCTTT. It codes for CSARYRGLSTEAFF.

This clone occurred many times. The V and J genes are TRBV11-1 and TRBJ2-3, with 11 positions matching TRBD2. The CDR3 totals 16 residues. CDR1 and CDR2 from the germline V gene are SGHAT and FQDESV (reference sequence). The J segment lost 0 bases and the V segment lost 4 bases, leaving 3 bases of the junction unmatched. CDR3 nucleotides: TGTGCCAGCAGCTCCCTAGCGGGAGGAAGCACAGATACGCAGTATTTT. Its translation is CASSSLAGGSTDTQYF.

This clone was seen many times. V gene TRBV20-1 combines with J gene TRBJ2-1, with a weak D call TRBD2 (6 bases). Between the trimmed V and J ends, which lost 3 bases and 8 bases, there was a span of 20 bases. The germline V gene encodes CDR1 DFQATT and CDR2 SNEGSKA (reference sequence). The CDR3 totals 15 residues. The CDR3 spells CSASSVWRAGHEQFF. The DNA for the CDR3 is TGCAGTGCTAGCTCGGTTTGGCGGGCGGGGCATGAGCAGTTCTTC.